This T cell receptor beta chain was profiled in a study of blood T cell repertoires in COVID-19. This clone came up once. TCRdb's table, derived via immunoSEQ multiplex PCR, lists solely in-frame clones and lacks some. In the table there are about 99,000 clones, approximately 89% of which are singletons. The V end lost 3 bases, the J end lost 0 bases, and 15 bases lay between the germline ends. The CDR3 loop spans 17 amino acids. Germline CDR1 LNHDA, CDR2 SQIVND (reference sequence). Sequences were obtained from peripheral blood. The chain links TRBV19 to TRBJ1-3; tentatively, D is TRBD1 (5 bases). The clonotype comes from a woman older than 75 in a cohort sampled during active COVID-19. CDR3 amino acids: CASSIGGGRVSGNTIYF. CDR3 in DNA: TGTGCCAGTAGTATTGGGGGGGGACGAGTCTCTGGAAACACCATATATTTT.